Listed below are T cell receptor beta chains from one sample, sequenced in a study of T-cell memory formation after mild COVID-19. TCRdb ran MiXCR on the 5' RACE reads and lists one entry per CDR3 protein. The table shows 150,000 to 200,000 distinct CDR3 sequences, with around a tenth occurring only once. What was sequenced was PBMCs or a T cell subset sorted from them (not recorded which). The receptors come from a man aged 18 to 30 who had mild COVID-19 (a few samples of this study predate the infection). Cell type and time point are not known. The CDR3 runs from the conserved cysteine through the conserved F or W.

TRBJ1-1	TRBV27	CASRATGLMKAFF
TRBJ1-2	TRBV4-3	CASSQARVGYGYTF
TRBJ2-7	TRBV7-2	CASSLVGVGSYEQYF
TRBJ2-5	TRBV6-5	CASSYITSGEWETQYF
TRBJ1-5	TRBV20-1	CSAGGSFYSNQPQHF
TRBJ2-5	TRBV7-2	CASSRTGLGAGETQYF
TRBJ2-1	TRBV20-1	CSAKEGTYEQFF
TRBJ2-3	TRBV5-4	CASSNGGARGDTQYF
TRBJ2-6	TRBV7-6	CASRGGGDSSGANVLTF
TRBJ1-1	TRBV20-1	CSASSIGINTEAFF
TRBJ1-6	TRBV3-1	CASSRTRTLSPLHF
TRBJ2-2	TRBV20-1	CSARDPQRPGELFF
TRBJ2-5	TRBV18	CASSPTGGKTQYF
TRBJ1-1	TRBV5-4	CASSTGTGLNTEAFF
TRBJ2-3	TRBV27	CASGRDRGQSTDTQYF
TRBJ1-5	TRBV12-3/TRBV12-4	CASSSGRAAQPQHF
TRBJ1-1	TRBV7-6	CASSLAFRTEAFF
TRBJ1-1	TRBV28	CASSFRDRVLTEAFF
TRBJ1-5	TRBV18	CASSPGGVGNQPQHF